This TCR beta chain was captured by sequencing in a study of T cells in localized non-small cell lung cancer. Notes on the study in general: The study found T cell clonality highest in uninvolved adjacent lung, above tumor. Sequencing, confined to only one tumor region, leaves heterogeneity possible. Increased T cell density in blood showed an association with longer overall survival. Median detection of top 100 tumor clones in adjacent lung was 55 to 60 clones.

Germline V gene data show CDR1 as LGHNA and CDR2 as YNFKEQ. Trimming pared 0 bases from V and 5 bases from J, leaving 10 bases between. The CDR3 has 14 amino acids. Concerning this clone: Its antigen is still unknown.

The table came from immunoSEQ multiplex PCR; TCRdb's copy has only in-frame clones and leaves some out. The data contain about 11,000 clones, 85% to 95% of them singletons. The V gene is TRBV4-2, the J gene TRBJ1-2; D not resolved. The clonotype originates from a male donor older than 55 with stage III lung adenocarcinoma. The sample was peripheral blood, taken before any cancer treatment. The CDR3 DNA follows: TGTGCCAGCAGCCAAGAGGTCGCGCAGTATGGCTACACCTTC. It codes for CASSQEVAQYGYTF.